The 16 T cell receptor beta chains below were found in one sample sequenced in a study of blood T cell repertoires in COVID-19. The table came from immunoSEQ multiplex PCR; TCRdb's copy has only in-frame clones and leaves some out. Of about 230,000 clones listed, 83% are singletons. The material sequenced was peripheral blood. Receptors originate from a woman in her seventies with active or convalescent COVID-19.

The rearrangement joins TRBV7-9 to TRBJ1-1; D gene ambiguous. V gave up 2 bases and J gave up 7 bases, with 5 bases separating them. This CDR3 contains 11 residues. Germline CDR1 is SEHNR and CDR2 is FQNEAQ (reference sequence). CDR3 sequence (DNA): TGTGCCAGCAGCTTAACCAGTGAAGCTTTCTTT. Its translation is CASSLTSEAFF.

The chain links TRBV7-8 to TRBJ2-7; TRBD2 matches at 13 bases. V was pared by 6 bases and J by 0 bases, with 11 bases of the junction left unmatched. The CDR3 extends over 18 amino acids. The germline CDR1 and CDR2 sequences are SGHVS and FQNEAQ. The CDR3 DNA reads TGTGCCAGCAGTACACGGGGACTAGCGGGAACGAGCTCCTACGAGCAGTACTTC. Protein: CASSTRGLAGTSSYEQYF.

In nucleotides, the CDR3 is TGTGCCAGCAGGTCAAGACTAGCAGGGCTGGACGAGCAGTACTTC. Protein product: CASRSRLAGLDEQYF. The V and J genes are TRBV28 and TRBJ2-7, with 7 positions matching TRBD2. V shed 6 bases, J shed 5 bases, and the junction held 13 bases outside the gene matches. The germline CDR1 and CDR2 sequences are MDHEN and SYDVKM. This CDR3 comprises 15 residues.

The chain couples TRBV7-6 to TRBJ2-7, with 7 bases lining up with TRBD1. CDR3 length: 13 residues. Germline V gene sequence: CDR1 SGHVS, CDR2 FNYEAQ. Trimming removed 5 bases from V and 2 bases from J; junction bases left unmatched: 3. The CDR3 bases are TGTGCCAGCAGCGTCGACAGGGCCTACGAGCAGTACTTC. It is translated as CASSVDRAYEQYF.

The chain uses TRBV12-3 or TRBV12-4 and TRBJ1-1; a weak D match, TRBD1 (6 bases). Trimming stripped 8 bases from V and 0 bases from J, with 10 bases between. CDR3 length: 13 amino acids. The CDR3 spells CASGGHMNTEAFF. The CDR3, as DNA: TGTGCCAGCGGGGGACACATGAACACTGAAGCTTTCTTT.

This chain connects TRBV11-2 to TRBJ2-5; 12 nucleotides align to TRBD2. Trimming took 0 bases from V and 4 from J; bases not matched to a gene: 3. The CDR3 sequence is 16 residues long. The germline V gene has CDR1 SGHAT and CDR2 FQNNGV. This chain's CDR3 is CASSLDPLAGGETQYF. DNA for the CDR3: TGTGCCAGCAGCTTAGATCCACTAGCGGGAGGAGAGACCCAGTACTTC.

In its sample, this clone was seen a few times. This chain joins TRBV28 and TRBJ1-1; 11 bases agree with TRBD1. This CDR3 spans 16 amino acids. The trim removed 1 base at V and 7 bases at J, leaving 8 bases unmatched. Germline V lookup: CDR1 MDHEN, CDR2 SYDVKM. The CDR3 protein is CASSLLGQGAESEAFF. CDR3 nucleotide sequence: TGTGCCAGCAGTTTATTAGGACAGGGGGCGGAGAGTGAAGCTTTCTTT.

The chain joins TRBV5-1 to TRBJ2-1; 11 bases map to TRBD2. The trim removed 4 bases at V and 2 bases at J, leaving 2 bases unmatched. The CDR3 runs to 15 residues. Per germline, CDR1 SGHRS and CDR2 YFSETQ. The CDR3 region has the DNA TGCGCCAGCAGCCCGGGACTAGCGGCCTACAATGAGCAGTTCTTC. It codes for CASSPGLAAYNEQFF.

The J gene is TRBJ1-1, the V gene TRBV5-1; D ambiguous. The CDR3 extends over 12 amino acids. Germline V CDR1 and CDR2: SGHRS, YFSETQ. Trimming left V 4 bases short and J 1 base short, with 5 bases between. Written as DNA, the CDR3 is TGCGCCAGCAGCACTACGAACACTGAAGCTTTCTTT. This encodes CASSTTNTEAFF.

V gene TRBV11-2 combines with J gene TRBJ2-1; the D is unclear. Germline V gene lookup returns CDR1 SGHAT and CDR2 FQNNGV. The CDR3 runs 11 residues. Trimming took 3 bases from V and 6 from J, leaving 3 bases between them. The CDR3 region has the DNA TGTGCCAGCAGCTTTCGCAATGAGCAGTTCTTC. Amino acid sequence: CASSFRNEQFF.

V usage is TRBV7-9 and J usage is TRBJ2-4; maybe TRBD1 (5 bases). This CDR3 contains 14 residues. From germline, CDR1 is SEHNR and CDR2 FQNEAQ (reference sequence). V was trimmed by 1 base and J by 8 bases, leaving 12 bases between them. Here the CDR3 DNA reads TGTGCCAGCAGCTTAGGCCAGGGTTGGGACATTCAGTACTTC. Translation: CASSLGQGWDIQYF.

This chain connects TRBV6-2 or TRBV6-3 to TRBJ1-2; D gene unclear. The CDR3 loop spans 14 amino acids. V was clipped by 0 bases and J by 1 base, with 6 bases between them. The germline CDR1 and CDR2 sequences are MNHEY and SVGEGT. In nucleotides, the CDR3 is TGTGCCAGCAGTTACTCAACTGTTAACTATGGCTACACCTTC. This translates into CASSYSTVNYGYTF.

The chain has TRBV19 and TRBJ1-6, with D maybe TRBD1 (6 bases). The CDR3 extends over 16 amino acids. In germline, CDR1 is LNHDA, CDR2 SQIVND (reference sequence). V was cut by 5 bases and J by 2 bases, with 13 bases left in between. CDR3 bases: TGTGCCAGTAGTGGGGGCTCAGGGACCTATAATTCACCCCTCCACTTT. This codes for CASSGGSGTYNSPLHF.

The chain joins TRBV4-1 to TRBJ1-5; perhaps TRBD1 as D (5 bases). CDR3 size: 20 residues. Germline loops: CDR1 MGHRA, CDR2 YSYEKL. V lost 0 bases and J 1 base, leaving 22 bases between the germline ends. The CDR3: CASSQEMSARVSRSNQPQHF. The CDR3 bases are TGCGCCAGCAGCCAAGAGATGTCGGCCAGGGTCTCCAGAAGCAATCAGCCCCAGCATTTT.

This clone showed up just a few times. The V gene is TRBV1, the J gene TRBJ2-1; whether TRBD1, the table's D call, matches the DNA was not checked. TRBV1 is termed a pseudogene. The CDR3 contains 16 residues. The CDR3 reads CTSSHLTWTGHNEQFF. The CDR3 DNA reads TGCACCAGCAGCCATTTAACGTGGACAGGGCACAATGAGCAGTTCTTC.

V gene TRBV12-5 combines with J gene TRBJ2-6; D possibly corresponds to TRBD1 (6 bases). The CDR3 is 21 amino acids. The V gene's germline CDR1 is LGHNT and CDR2 FRNRAP. The ends were cut back, 1 base at V and 1 base at J, with 23 bases in the middle. The CDR3 protein is CASGLGLGRTGNGSGANVLTF. In DNA form, the CDR3 reads TGTGCTAGTGGTTTGGGGCTAGGGAGAACAGGGAACGGATCTGGGGCCAACGTCCTGACTTTC.